The 22 T cell receptor beta chains below all came from one sample that was sequenced in a study of T cell changes during pregnancy in multiple sclerosis. Profiling relied on immunoSEQ multiplex PCR, and the TCRdb table lists in-frame clones only, not all of them. Of roughly 93,000 clones in the sample, approximately 90% were seen once. The sequencing used peripheral blood, collected in the first trimester of pregnancy. Source of these receptors: a female donor in good health, enrolled as a control in a pregnancy study.

The genes are TRBV4-2 and TRBJ2-1, with 11 nucleotides matching TRBD2. V shed 4 bases, J shed 6 bases, and the junction held 8 bases outside the gene matches. Germline V gene data show CDR1 as LGHNA and CDR2 as YNFKEQ. The CDR3 totals 16 residues. This CDR3 is CASSRSISGGANEQFF. The CDR3 DNA follows: TGTGCCAGCAGCCGAAGTATTAGCGGGGGGGCCAATGAGCAGTTCTTC.

The chain joins TRBV9 to TRBJ1-2; 10 nucleotides match TRBD1. The CDR3 runs 15 residues. The V segment lost 2 bases and the J segment 4 bases; nucleotides outside the gene matches: 5. Per germline, CDR1 SGDLS and CDR2 YYNGEE. The CDR3 DNA follows: TGTGCCAGCAGCGTGGAGGGACAGGGGCCCTATGGCTACACCTTC. Its translation is CASSVEGQGPYGYTF.

CDR3 DNA sequence: TGTGCCACCAGCACCTTGACAGGGGGGGACACTGAAGCTTTCTTT. Translating it yields CATSTLTGGDTEAFF. The chain is built from TRBV15 and TRBJ1-1; 9 bases fit TRBD1. Germline V lookup: CDR1 LNHNV, CDR2 YYDKDF (reference sequence). The CDR3 runs 15 residues. V shed 4 bases and J 3 bases; nucleotides not matched to a gene: 6.

V gene TRBV4-1 combines with J gene TRBJ1-6, with TRBD1 identical over 7 bases. This CDR3 region has 14 residues. Germline CDR1 and CDR2: MGHRA and YSYEKL. The J segment lost 7 bases and the V segment lost 5 bases, leaving 5 bases of the junction unmatched. The CDR3 DNA reads as TGCGCCAGCAGCTCCGGGACAGTAAATTCACCCCTCCACTTT. Its translation: CASSSGTVNSPLHF.

V usage is TRBV6-6 and J usage is TRBJ1-6; 9 positions agree with TRBD1. Losses at the gene ends were 6 bases for V and 10 bases for J; bases not matched to a gene: 7. The CDR3 has 14 amino acids. Per the germline V gene, CDR1 is MNHNY and CDR2 is SVGAGI (reference sequence). CDR3 region: CASSPGQGDSPLHF. CDR3 nucleotides: TGTGCCAGCAGCCCGGGACAGGGCGACTCACCCCTCCACTTT.

This clone has only one observation. The V call is TRBV5-6, the J call TRBJ2-2; perhaps TRBD1 as D (6 bases). CDR1 and CDR2 (germline): SGHDT, YYEEEE. Trimming took 2 bases from V and 6 from J, leaving 8 bases between them. This CDR3 spans 13 amino acids. CDR3 nucleotide sequence: TGTGCCAGCAGCTTTTACAGGGCCGGGGAGCTGTTTTTT. It specifies CASSFYRAGELFF.

J is TRBJ1-2 and V is TRBV10-3, with D possibly matching TRBD1 (5 bases). V was trimmed by 4 bases and J by 8 bases, leaving 14 bases between them. This CDR3 is built from 13 residues. Germline lookup yields CDR1 ENHRY and CDR2 SYGVKD. CDR3 loop: CAISVVREGGYTF. CDR3 sequence (DNA): TGTGCCATCAGTGTGGTCAGGGAGGGAGGCTACACCTTC.

This rearrangement joins TRBV4-2 to TRBJ2-2; a weak D match, TRBD2 (5 bases). This CDR3 is 15 amino acids long. Germline V gene lookup returns CDR1 LGHNA and CDR2 YNFKEQ. Trimming took 1 base from V and 7 from J, leaving 13 bases between them. The CDR3 reads CASSQGNTGSGELFF. The CDR3, as DNA: TGTGCCAGCAGCCAAGGAAACACGGGGAGCGGGGAGCTGTTTTTT.

A few counts support this clone. The V gene is TRBV9, the J gene TRBJ1-1; D perhaps matches TRBD1 (5 bases). Germline V gives CDR1 SGDLS, CDR2 YYNGEE. There are 15 residues in the CDR3. V was shortened by 7 bases and J by 3 bases, with 19 bases between the two germline ends. CDR3 amino acids: CASGVQGGADTEAFF. The CDR3 DNA reads TGTGCCAGCGGGGTGCAGGGAGGGGCGGACACTGAAGCTTTCTTT. Using reference TRBV9 and TRBJ1-1 for the parts outside the CDR3, the full variable domain is DSGVTQTPKHLITATGQRVTLRCSPRSGDLSVYWYQQSLDQGLQFLIQYYNGEERAKGNILERFSAQQFPDLHSELNLSSLELGDSALYFCASGVQGGADTEAFFGQGTRLTVV.

The CDR3 here is CASSERGYEQYF. CDR3 nucleotide sequence: TGTGCCAGCAGTGAGCGCGGCTACGAGCAGTACTTC. The chain joins TRBV6-1 to TRBJ2-7; no clear D gene. This CDR3 is built from 12 residues. CDR1 is MNHNS, CDR2 SASEGT, per germline. V shed 3 bases and J shed 3 bases, with 6 bases lying between them.

The chain couples TRBV25-1 to TRBJ1-2; no clear D. The CDR3 is 14 residues long. The germline V gene encodes CDR1 MGHDK and CDR2 SYGVNS. With 0 bases removed from V and 6 bases from J, the gap between germline ends came to 11 bases. CDR3 protein: CASSEYRSVDGYTF. The CDR3 coding sequence is TGTGCCAGCAGTGAATATCGGTCGGTGGATGGCTACACCTTC.

The chain uses TRBV7-9 and TRBJ1-1; D not resolved. This CDR3 comprises 15 residues. Germline V gives CDR1 SEHNR, CDR2 FQNEAQ (reference sequence). V lost 0 bases and J 2 bases, leaving 10 bases between the germline ends. The CDR3 is CASSLARPGNTEAFF. The CDR3 DNA is TGTGCCAGCAGCTTAGCGCGCCCAGGAAACACTGAAGCTTTCTTT. Full variable domain (missing parts from reference TRBV7-9 and TRBJ1-1): DTGVSQNPRHKITKRGQNVTFRCDPISEHNRLYWYRQTLGQGPEFLTYFQNEAQLEKSRLLSDRFSAERPKGSFSTLEIQRTEQGDSAMYLCASSLARPGNTEAFFGQGTRLTVV.

The rearrangement links TRBV25-1 to TRBJ1-2; 7 bases are shared with TRBD1. This CDR3 has 14 amino acids. Unmatched junction bases numbered 3, after V lost 2 bases and J lost 3 bases. CDR1 and CDR2 from the germline V gene are MGHDK and SYGVNS. The CDR3 nucleotides read TGTGCCAGCAGTGAAAGGGGGCCGGACTATGGCTACACCTTC. Amino acid sequence: CASSERGPDYGYTF.

This clone was counted once. This chain uses TRBV6-5 with TRBJ2-3; the D gene is possibly TRBD1 (5 bases). The CDR3 spans 13 residues. V shed 6 bases and J shed 7 bases, with 14 bases lying between them. The germline gives CDR1 MNHEY, CDR2 SVGAGI. The CDR3 here is CASRPRVGYTQYF. CDR3 in DNA: TGTGCCAGCAGGCCCAGGGTCGGGTATACGCAGTATTTT.

The rearrangement links TRBV6-5 to TRBJ2-2; D may be TRBD1 (6 bases). Looked up from germline, CDR1 is MNHEY and CDR2 is SVGAGI. V dropped 10 bases and J dropped 1 base, with 10 bases sitting between them. The CDR3 has 13 residues. This chain's CDR3 is CATRGGNTGELFF. The DNA of the CDR3 is TGTGCCACAAGAGGGGGGAACACCGGGGAGCTGTTTTTT.

This clone was detected once. V usage is TRBV28 and J usage is TRBJ1-2; possibly TRBD1 for D (6 bases). This CDR3 comprises 17 residues. Trimming stripped 3 bases from V and 2 bases from J, with 19 bases between. Germline CDR1 and CDR2: MDHEN and SYDVKM. The CDR3 loop is CASSLRTYSDSNYGYTF. CDR3 nucleotides: TGTGCCAGCAGTTTGAGGACCTACTCGGACAGCAACTATGGCTACACCTTC.

J is TRBJ2-2 and V is TRBV4-3, with D perhaps matching TRBD1 (7 bases). Germline CDR1 reads LGHNA; CDR2 reads YSLEER. Deletions cut 1 base from V and 7 bases from J, with 16 bases between. The CDR3 has 16 residues. CDR3: CASSQVTEGAFGELFF. The CDR3 DNA is TGCGCCAGCAGCCAAGTGACGGAGGGGGCGTTCGGGGAGCTGTTTTTT.

The chain recombines TRBV19 with TRBJ1-1, with 7 positions matching TRBD1. From germline, CDR1 is LNHDA and CDR2 SQIVND (reference sequence). V lost 5 bases and J lost 10; bases outside the gene matches: 4. This CDR3 contains 11 residues. CDR3 in DNA: TGTGCCAGTAGTGAGGCAGGGGGAGCTTTCTTT. It specifies CASSEAGGAFF. Combining the CDR3 with reference TRBV19 and TRBJ1-1 gives the whole variable domain DGGITQSPKYLFRKEGQNVTLSCEQNLNHDAMYWYRQDPGQGLRLIYYSQIVNDFQKGDIAEGYSVSREKKESFPLTVTSAQKNPTAFYLCASSEAGGAFFGQGTRLTVV.

V is TRBV5-5 and J is TRBJ2-1, with 14 bases matching TRBD2. V shed 4 bases, J shed 5 bases, and the junction held 14 bases outside the gene matches. Germline values: CDR1 SGHKS, CDR2 YYEKEE (reference sequence). The CDR3 loop spans 19 amino acids. As DNA, the CDR3 is TGTGCCAGCAGCCCAGGTCCCGGGACTAGCGGGGGAACGCACAATGAGCAGTTCTTC. This sequence encodes CASSPGPGTSGGTHNEQFF.

This clone was detected only once. The V gene is TRBV29-1, the J gene TRBJ1-4; TRBD1 aligns across 8 bases. The CDR3 length is 15 residues. The junction had 9 bases not matched to a gene; V was cut back by 2 bases and J by 7 bases. The germline gives CDR1 SQVTM, CDR2 ANQGSEA. CDR3 nucleotide sequence: TGCAGCGTTGAATCATTGGACAGGGACGGTGAAAAACTGTTTTTT. This gives the protein CSVESLDRDGEKLFF. The entire variable domain, with the rest obtained from reference TRBV29-1 and TRBJ1-4, is as follows: SAVISQKPSRDICQRGTSLTIQCQVDSQVTMMFWYRQQPGQSLTLIATANQGSEATYESGFVIDKFPISRPNLTFSTLTVSNMSPEDSSIYLCSVESLDRDGEKLFFGSGTQLSVL.

V is TRBV30 and J is TRBJ2-3; no firm D call. Germline lookup yields CDR1 GTSNPN and CDR2 SVGIG (reference sequence). CDR3 size: 13 residues. V lost 0 bases to trimming and J lost 4 bases, with 8 bases between them. CDR3 protein: CAWSVRGPDTQYF. The CDR3 DNA is TGTGCCTGGAGTGTAAGAGGTCCAGATACGCAGTATTTT.

V is TRBV30 and J is TRBJ2-3; a weak D match, TRBD2 (6 bases). The CDR3 is 13 residues long. Germline V gene data show CDR1 as GTSNPN and CDR2 as SVGIG (reference sequence). The ends were cut back, 0 bases at V and 11 bases at J, with 15 bases in the middle. CDR3 amino acids: CAWSVPRPGGQYF. In nucleotides, the CDR3 is TGTGCCTGGAGTGTACCCAGACCCGGGGGGCAGTATTTT.